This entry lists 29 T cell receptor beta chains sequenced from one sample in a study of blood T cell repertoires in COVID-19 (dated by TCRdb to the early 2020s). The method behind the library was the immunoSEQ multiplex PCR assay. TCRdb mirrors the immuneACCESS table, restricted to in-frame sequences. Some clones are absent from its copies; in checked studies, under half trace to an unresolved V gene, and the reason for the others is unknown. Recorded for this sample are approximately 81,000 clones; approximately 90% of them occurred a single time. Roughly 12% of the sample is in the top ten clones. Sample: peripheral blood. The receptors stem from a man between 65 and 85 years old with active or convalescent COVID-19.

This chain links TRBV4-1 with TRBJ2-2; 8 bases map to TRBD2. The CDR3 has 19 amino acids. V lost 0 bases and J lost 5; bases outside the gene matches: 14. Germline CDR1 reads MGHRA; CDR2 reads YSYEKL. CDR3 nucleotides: TGCGCCAGCAGCCAAGATCCCGGGAGGGGCGAATTAGGGACCGGGGAGCTGTTTTTT. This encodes CASSQDPGRGELGTGELFF.

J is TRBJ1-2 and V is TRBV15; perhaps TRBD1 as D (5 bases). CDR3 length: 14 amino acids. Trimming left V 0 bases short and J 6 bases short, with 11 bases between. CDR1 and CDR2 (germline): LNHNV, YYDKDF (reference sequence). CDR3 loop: CATSRDVGRDGYTF. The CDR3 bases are TGTGCCACCAGCAGAGATGTGGGCAGGGATGGCTACACCTTC.

CDR3: CASSSQGNTEAFF. The CDR3 nucleotides read TGCGCCAGCAGTTCACAGGGGAACACTGAAGCTTTCTTT. The genes are TRBV10-1 and TRBJ1-1, with a possible D match to TRBD1 (6 bases). The V end was cut by 5 bases, the J end by 1 base, with 8 bases between. The length of the CDR3 is 13 residues. Germline V gives CDR1 WNHNN, CDR2 SYGVQD (reference sequence).

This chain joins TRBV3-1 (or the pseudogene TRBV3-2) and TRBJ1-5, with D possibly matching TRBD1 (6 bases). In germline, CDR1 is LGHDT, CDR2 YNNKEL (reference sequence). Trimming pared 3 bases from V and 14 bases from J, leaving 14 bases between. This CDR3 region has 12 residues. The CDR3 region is CASSQGAGGEHF. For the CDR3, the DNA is TGTGCCAGCAGCCAGGGGGCTGGGGGTGAGCATTTT.

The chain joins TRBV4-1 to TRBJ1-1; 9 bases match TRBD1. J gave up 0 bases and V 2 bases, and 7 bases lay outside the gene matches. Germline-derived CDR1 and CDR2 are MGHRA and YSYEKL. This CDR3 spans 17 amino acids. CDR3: CASSQLTGGRLNTEAFF. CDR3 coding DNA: TGCGCCAGCAGCCAACTGACAGGGGGTCGCCTGAACACTGAAGCTTTCTTT.

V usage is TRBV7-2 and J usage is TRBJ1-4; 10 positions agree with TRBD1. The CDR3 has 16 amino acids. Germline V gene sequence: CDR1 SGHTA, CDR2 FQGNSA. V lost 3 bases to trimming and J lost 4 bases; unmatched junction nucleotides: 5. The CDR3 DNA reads TGTGCCAGCAGCTTGTGGGGGACAGGGGTTAATGAAAAACTGTTTTTT. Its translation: CASSLWGTGVNEKLFF.

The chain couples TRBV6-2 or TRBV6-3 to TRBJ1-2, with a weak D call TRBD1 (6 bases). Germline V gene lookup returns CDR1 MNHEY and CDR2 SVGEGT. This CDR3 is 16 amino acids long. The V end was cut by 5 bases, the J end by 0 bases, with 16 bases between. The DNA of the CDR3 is TGTGCCAGCAGTGGACCCCTCCGGACAGCTAACTATGGCTACACCTTC. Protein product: CASSGPLRTANYGYTF.

CDR3 sequence: CASSHRTGSDYEQYF. CDR3 coding DNA: TGTGCCAGCAGCCACAGGACAGGTTCGGACTACGAGCAGTACTTC. The J gene is TRBJ2-7, the V gene TRBV6-2 or TRBV6-3; 7 bases align to TRBD1. V dropped 6 bases and J dropped 3; count of bases not matched to a gene: 11. The length of the CDR3 is 15 residues. From germline, CDR1 is MNHEY and CDR2 SVGEGT.

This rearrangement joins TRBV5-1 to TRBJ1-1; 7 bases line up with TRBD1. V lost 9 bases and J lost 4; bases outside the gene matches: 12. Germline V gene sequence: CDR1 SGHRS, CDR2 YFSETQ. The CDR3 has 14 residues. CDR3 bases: TGCGCCACCCGACAGGGTGTGTTTGGCACTGAAGCTTTCTTT. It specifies CATRQGVFGTEAFF.

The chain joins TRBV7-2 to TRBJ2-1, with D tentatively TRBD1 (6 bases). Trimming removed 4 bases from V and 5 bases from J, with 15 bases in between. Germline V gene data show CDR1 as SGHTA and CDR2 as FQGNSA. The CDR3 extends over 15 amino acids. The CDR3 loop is CASSSTGTPNNEQFF. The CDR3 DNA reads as TGTGCCAGCAGCTCTACCGGGACACCCAACAATGAGCAGTTCTTC.

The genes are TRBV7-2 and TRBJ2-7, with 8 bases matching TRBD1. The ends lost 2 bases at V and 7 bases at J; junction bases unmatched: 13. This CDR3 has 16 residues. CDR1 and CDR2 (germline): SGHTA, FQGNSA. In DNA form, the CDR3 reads TGTGCCAGCAGCTTAATTAACAGGCAGGGGGCGCGGGAGCAGTACTTC. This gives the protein CASSLINRQGAREQYF.

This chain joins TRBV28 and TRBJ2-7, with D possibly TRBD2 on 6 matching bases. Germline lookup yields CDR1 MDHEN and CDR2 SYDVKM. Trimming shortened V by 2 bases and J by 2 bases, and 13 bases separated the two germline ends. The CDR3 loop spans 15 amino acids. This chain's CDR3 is CASSLGRGTPYEQYF. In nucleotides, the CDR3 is TGTGCCAGCAGTTTAGGTCGGGGGACCCCCTACGAGCAGTACTTC.

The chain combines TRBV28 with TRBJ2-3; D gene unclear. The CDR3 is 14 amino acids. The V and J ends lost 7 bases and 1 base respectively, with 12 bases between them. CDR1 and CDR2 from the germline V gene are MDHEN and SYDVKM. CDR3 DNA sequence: TGTGCCAGCAACCCCTCGCGGCGCACAGATACGCAGTATTTT. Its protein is CASNPSRRTDTQYF. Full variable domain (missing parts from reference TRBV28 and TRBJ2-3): DVKVTQSSRYLVKRTGEKVFLECVQDMDHENMFWYRQDPGLGLRLIYFSYDVKMKEKGDIPEGYSVSREKKERFSLILESASTNQTSMYLCASNPSRRTDTQYFGPGTRLTVL.

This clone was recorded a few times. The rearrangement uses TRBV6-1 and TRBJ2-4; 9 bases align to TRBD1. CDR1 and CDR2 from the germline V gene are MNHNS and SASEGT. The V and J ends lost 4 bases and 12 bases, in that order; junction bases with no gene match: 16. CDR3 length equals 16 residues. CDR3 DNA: TGTGCCAGCAGTGGGGACTTGGGGACAGGGCTTTTCCATCAGTACTTC. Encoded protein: CASSGDLGTGLFHQYF.

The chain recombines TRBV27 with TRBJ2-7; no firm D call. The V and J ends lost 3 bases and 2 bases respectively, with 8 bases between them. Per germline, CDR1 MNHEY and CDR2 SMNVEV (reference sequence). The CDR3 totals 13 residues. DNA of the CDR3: TGTGCCAGCAGTTTTGGTCGAGCCTACGAGCAGTACTTC. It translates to CASSFGRAYEQYF.

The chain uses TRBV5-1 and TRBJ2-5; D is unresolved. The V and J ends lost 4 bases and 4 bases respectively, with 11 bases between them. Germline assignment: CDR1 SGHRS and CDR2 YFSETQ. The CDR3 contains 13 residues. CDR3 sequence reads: CASSPQWSETQYF. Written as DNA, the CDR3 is TGCGCCAGCAGCCCCCAGTGGTCAGAGACCCAGTACTTC.

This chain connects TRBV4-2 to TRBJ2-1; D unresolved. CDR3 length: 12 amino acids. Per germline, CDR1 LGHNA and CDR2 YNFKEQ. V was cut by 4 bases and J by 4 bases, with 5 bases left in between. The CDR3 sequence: CASSLTYNEQFF. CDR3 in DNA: TGTGCCAGCAGCCTAACTTACAATGAGCAGTTCTTC.

Here the CDR3 DNA reads TGCGCCAGCAGCCAAGAGAATAGCGGGGGGGCCCGCACAGATACGCAGTATTTT. Protein: CASSQENSGGARTDTQYF. This chain links TRBV4-3 with TRBJ2-3, with 11 bases lining up with TRBD2. Germline V gene data show CDR1 as LGHNA and CDR2 as YSLEER. The CDR3 covers 18 residues. V dropped 0 bases and J dropped 1; count of bases not matched to a gene: 6.

Written as DNA, the CDR3 is TGTGCCAGCAGCCTTACAGGGGAAATTGGTCAGCCCCAGCATTTT. It codes for CASSLTGEIGQPQHF. J is TRBJ1-5 and V is TRBV3-1 (or the pseudogene TRBV3-2); 7 bases fit TRBD1. CDR1 and CDR2 (germline): LGHDT, YNNKEL (reference sequence). J gave up 6 bases and V 4 bases, and 9 bases lay outside the gene matches. This CDR3 region has 15 residues.

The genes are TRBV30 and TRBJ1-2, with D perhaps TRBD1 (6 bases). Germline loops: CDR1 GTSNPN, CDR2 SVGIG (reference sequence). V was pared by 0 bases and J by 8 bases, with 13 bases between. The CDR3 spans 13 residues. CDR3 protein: CAWSVRKQGGYTF. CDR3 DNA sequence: TGTGCCTGGAGTGTACGGAAACAGGGAGGCTACACCTTC.

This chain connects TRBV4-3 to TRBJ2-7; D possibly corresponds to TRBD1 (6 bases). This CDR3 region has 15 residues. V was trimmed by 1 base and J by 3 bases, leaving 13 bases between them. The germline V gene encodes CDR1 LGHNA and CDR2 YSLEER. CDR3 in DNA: TGCGCCAGCAGCCAAGTTGCACAGGGCGGCTACGAGCAGTACTTC. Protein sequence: CASSQVAQGGYEQYF.

The CDR3 region has the DNA TGTGCCAGCTCACCACCGACAGGGCGCGACACTGAAGCTTTCTTT. This gives the protein CASSPPTGRDTEAFF. The rearrangement joins TRBV18 to TRBJ1-1, with 7 bases lining up with TRBD1. The length of the CDR3 is 15 residues. Trimming took 0 bases from V and 3 from J; bases not matched to a gene: 4. Germline V gives CDR1 KGHSH, CDR2 LQKENI.

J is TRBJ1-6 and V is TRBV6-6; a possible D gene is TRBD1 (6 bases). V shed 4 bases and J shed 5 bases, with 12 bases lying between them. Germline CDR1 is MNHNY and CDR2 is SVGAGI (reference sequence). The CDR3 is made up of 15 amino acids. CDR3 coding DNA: TGTGCCAGCAGTTCCCTAGGGGGGGATAATTCACCCCTCCACTTT. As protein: CASSSLGGDNSPLHF.

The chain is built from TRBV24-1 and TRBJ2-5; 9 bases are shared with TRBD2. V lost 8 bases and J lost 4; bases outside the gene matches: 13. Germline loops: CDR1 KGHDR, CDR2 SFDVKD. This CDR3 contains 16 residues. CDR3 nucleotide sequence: TGTGCCACCAAGGGGGCTAGCGGGGTTAAAGTAGAGACCCAGTACTTC. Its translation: CATKGASGVKVETQYF.

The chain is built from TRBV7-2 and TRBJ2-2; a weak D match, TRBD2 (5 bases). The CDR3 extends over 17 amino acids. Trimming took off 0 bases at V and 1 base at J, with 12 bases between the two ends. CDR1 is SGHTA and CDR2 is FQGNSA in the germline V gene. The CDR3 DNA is TGTGCCAGCAGCTTAGCAACCGGACTCAAGAACACCGGGGAGCTGTTTTTT. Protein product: CASSLATGLKNTGELFF.

The CDR3 loop is CSVEKSAGPENIQYF. The CDR3 DNA reads as TGCAGCGTTGAAAAGTCGGCAGGGCCAGAAAACATTCAGTACTTC. The chain recombines TRBV29-1 with TRBJ2-4; tentatively, D is TRBD1 (5 bases). Trimming removed 2 bases from V and 5 bases from J, with 16 bases in between. The germline V gene encodes CDR1 SQVTM and CDR2 ANQGSEA. The CDR3 is 15 amino acids.

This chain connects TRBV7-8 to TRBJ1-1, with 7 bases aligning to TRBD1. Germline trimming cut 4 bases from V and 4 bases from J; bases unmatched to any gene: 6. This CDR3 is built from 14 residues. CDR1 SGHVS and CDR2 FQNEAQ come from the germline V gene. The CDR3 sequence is CASSSQGGPTEAFF. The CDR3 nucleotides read TGTGCCAGCAGCTCTCAGGGGGGTCCCACTGAAGCTTTCTTT.

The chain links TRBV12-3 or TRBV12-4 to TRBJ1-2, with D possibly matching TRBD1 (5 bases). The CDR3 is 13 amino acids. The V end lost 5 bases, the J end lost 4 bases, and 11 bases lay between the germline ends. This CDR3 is CASSRPGGYGYTF. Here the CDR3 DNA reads TGTGCCAGCAGTCGGCCCGGGGGCTATGGCTACACCTTC.

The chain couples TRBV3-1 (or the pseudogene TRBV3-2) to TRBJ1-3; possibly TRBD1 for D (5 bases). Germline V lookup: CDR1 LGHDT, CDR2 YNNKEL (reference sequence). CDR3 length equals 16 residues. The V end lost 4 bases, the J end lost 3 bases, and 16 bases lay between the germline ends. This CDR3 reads CASSPLDSTGGNTIYF. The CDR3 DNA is TGTGCCAGCAGCCCTCTTGACAGTACTGGTGGAAACACCATATATTTT.